This entry lists 30 T cell receptor beta chains sequenced from one sample in a study of cytomegalovirus exposure and HLA in healthy donors. Profiling relied on immunoSEQ multiplex PCR, and the TCRdb table lists in-frame clones only, not all of them. The table has hundreds of thousands of clones, 88% seen once. The specimen was PBMCs. These receptors all stem from a woman under 30 in good health and CMV-seronegative.

The rearrangement joins TRBV19 to TRBJ1-5; 10 nucleotides align to TRBD1. CDR1 and CDR2 from the germline V gene are LNHDA and SQIVND (reference sequence). The V gene end was trimmed by 6 bases and the J gene end by 5 bases; junction bases not matched to a gene: 7. The CDR3 loop spans 15 amino acids. The CDR3 bases are TGTGCCAGTAGGGACAGGGGGTCCCTCCATCAGCCCCAGCATTTT. Encoded protein: CASRDRGSLHQPQHF.

J is TRBJ2-1 and V is TRBV10-2, with a weak D call TRBD1 (6 bases). There are 15 residues in the CDR3. Germline assignment: CDR1 WSHSY and CDR2 SAAADI. Trimming took 2 bases from V and 0 from J, leaving 8 bases between them. In DNA form, the CDR3 reads TGCGCCAGCAGTGAGGACAGGAGCTCCTACAATGAGCAGTTCTTC. It specifies CASSEDRSSYNEQFF.

As for this clone: At one end the junction does not follow the germline gene, possibly because of a read error. The rearrangement joins TRBV4-1 to TRBJ2-1, with 14 bases fitting TRBD2. This CDR3 has 14 amino acids. CDR1 and CDR2 (germline): MGHRA, YSYEKL. DNA for the CDR3: TGCGCCAGCAGCCAAGCAGGACTAGCGGGAGGCTTAGTCTTC. Its protein product is CASSQAGLAGGLVF.

The chain is built from TRBV9 and TRBJ2-3; 13 bases are shared with TRBD2. Germline V gene sequence: CDR1 SGDLS, CDR2 YYNGEE. CDR3 length: 17 amino acids. Unmatched junction bases numbered 10, after V lost 3 bases and J lost 6 bases. For the CDR3, the DNA is TGTGCCAGCAGCGGCGGGACTAGCGGGATACCTGTGGATACGCAGTATTTT. Translated, it gives CASSGGTSGIPVDTQYF. The variable domain in full, with the rest retrieved from reference TRBV9 and TRBJ2-3, is DSGVTQTPKHLITATGQRVTLRCSPRSGDLSVYWYQQSLDQGLQFLIQYYNGEERAKGNILERFSAQQFPDLHSELNLSSLELGDSALYFCASSGGTSGIPVDTQYFGPGTRLTVL.

The chain links TRBV4-1 to TRBJ2-5; TRBD2 agrees at 8 bases. The CDR3 is made up of 16 amino acids. V gave up 0 bases and J gave up 4 bases; unmatched junction bases: 7. Germline V CDR1 and CDR2: MGHRA, YSYEKL. CDR3 region: CASSQEKGLVPETQYF. The DNA of the CDR3 is TGCGCCAGCAGCCAAGAGAAGGGACTAGTTCCAGAGACCCAGTACTTC.

The chain employs TRBV4-3 and TRBJ1-3; D gene ambiguous. The germline gives CDR1 LGHNA, CDR2 YSLEER. The CDR3 length is 15 residues. Trimming took off 0 bases at V and 1 base at J, with 7 bases between the two ends. For the CDR3, the DNA is TGCGCCAGCAGCCAAGATCGAGGGTCTGGAAACACCATATATTTT. This translates into CASSQDRGSGNTIYF.

In DNA form, the CDR3 reads TGCGCCAGCAGCCAAGAGTTGGCGGTAGGTCCGAACACCGGGGAGCTGTTTTTT. Translating gives CASSQELAVGPNTGELFF. This chain connects TRBV4-1 to TRBJ2-2; no firm D call. The germline V and J ends were trimmed by 0 bases and 0 bases, with 14 bases remaining between them. The CDR3 sequence is 18 residues long. Germline CDR1 reads MGHRA; CDR2 reads YSYEKL.

This clone was found once. The chain recombines TRBV9 with TRBJ2-1; TRBD1 agrees at 8 bases. From germline, CDR1 is SGDLS and CDR2 YYNGEE. The V gene end was trimmed by 4 bases and the J gene end by 7 bases; junction bases not matched to a gene: 13. The CDR3 loop spans 16 amino acids. Here the CDR3 DNA reads TGTGCCAGCAGCCCGAGACAGGGGTACGGGCAAAATGAGCAGTTCTTC. This encodes CASSPRQGYGQNEQFF.

The chain carries TRBV6-5 and TRBJ2-7; tentatively, D is TRBD2 (5 bases). Germline V lookup: CDR1 MNHEY, CDR2 SVGAGI. The CDR3 covers 13 residues. The ends were cut back, 5 bases at V and 0 bases at J, with 8 bases in the middle. The CDR3 loop is CASSRGFSYEQYF. CDR3 in DNA: TGTGCCAGCAGTCGCGGGTTCTCCTACGAGCAGTACTTC.

The J gene is TRBJ2-7, the V gene TRBV28, with TRBD1 matching over 9 bases. CDR3 length equals 15 residues. From germline, CDR1 is MDHEN and CDR2 SYDVKM. With 3 bases clipped from V and 7 bases from J, the junction kept 10 bases outside the gene matches. DNA for the CDR3: TGTGCCAGCAGTTTCTGGACAGGGGACGAGGAAGAGCAGTACTTC. Translation gives CASSFWTGDEEEQYF.

This clone was counted only a few times. The chain employs TRBV10-3 and TRBJ1-1, with a weak D call TRBD1 (6 bases). The CDR3 sequence is 14 residues long. Trimming shortened V by 5 bases and J by 3 bases, and 13 bases separated the two germline ends. CDR1 and CDR2 from the germline V gene are ENHRY and SYGVKD. The DNA of the CDR3 is TGTGCCATCAGTTACAGGGAGGGGGACACTGAAGCTTTCTTT. Translation: CAISYREGDTEAFF.

The rearrangement links TRBV5-6 to TRBJ1-5; D is perhaps TRBD1 (6 bases). Trimming took off 3 bases at V and 3 bases at J, with 10 bases between the two ends. Germline-derived CDR1 and CDR2 are SGHDT and YYEEEE. The CDR3 is 14 residues long. In DNA, the CDR3 is TGTGCCAGCAGCTCCGGACAGTTCAATCAGCCCCAGCATTTT. Translated: CASSSGQFNQPQHF. The full variable domain, in which reference TRBV5-6 and TRBJ1-5 provide the parts outside the CDR3, is DAGVTQSPTHLIKTRGQQVTLRCSPKSGHDTVSWYQQALGQGPQFIFQYYEEEERQRGNFPDRFSGHQFPNYSSELNVNALLLGDSALYLCASSSGQFNQPQHFGDGTRLSIL.

The genes are TRBV6-4 and TRBJ2-1, with D possibly TRBD2 on 6 matching bases. CDR3 length equals 16 residues. V dropped 0 bases and J dropped 6 bases, with 15 bases sitting between them. Germline lookup yields CDR1 MRHNA and CDR2 SNTAGT. CDR3 bases: TGTGCCAGCAGTGACTCCGGGACTTCAATCTCCAATGAGCAGTTCTTC. Its translation: CASSDSGTSISNEQFF.

The chain combines TRBV7-2 with TRBJ2-5; tentatively, D is TRBD2 (5 bases). The CDR3 totals 14 residues. V was pared by 2 bases and J by 5 bases, with 12 bases between. Germline CDR1 and CDR2: SGHTA and FQGNSA. The CDR3 reads CASSLTSVMETQYF. As DNA, the CDR3 is TGTGCCAGCAGCTTAACTAGTGTGATGGAGACCCAGTACTTC.

This clone was detected only once. The J gene is TRBJ1-5, the V gene TRBV12-5; D not resolved. The germline gives CDR1 LGHNT, CDR2 FRNRAP. V was shortened by 1 base and J by 6 bases, with 10 bases between the two germline ends. The CDR3 has 14 residues. CDR3 loop: CASGLGEVAQPQHF. The CDR3, as DNA: TGTGCTAGTGGTTTGGGGGAGGTGGCTCAGCCCCAGCATTTT.

CDR3 protein: CASSLGGRVTEAFF. CDR3 DNA: TGCGCCAGCAGCTTGGGGGGCAGGGTCACTGAAGCTTTCTTT. The rearrangement links TRBV5-1 to TRBJ1-1; D is perhaps TRBD1 (5 bases). The V end lost 0 bases, the J end lost 4 bases, and 10 bases lay between the germline ends. CDR1 is SGHRS and CDR2 is YFSETQ in the germline V gene. CDR3 length: 14 amino acids.

The gene calls are TRBV4-1 and TRBJ2-3; TRBD2 is a possible D gene (6 bases). Germline assignment: CDR1 MGHRA and CDR2 YSYEKL. The CDR3 runs to 15 residues. Trimming pared 2 bases from V and 4 bases from J, leaving 13 bases between. CDR3 protein: CASSQFAGNADTQYF. CDR3 nucleotide sequence: TGCGCCAGCAGCCAATTCGCGGGGAACGCAGATACGCAGTATTTT.

This clone was observed a handful of times. V and J are TRBV2 and TRBJ1-5; D may be TRBD1 (5 bases). Trimming pared 5 bases from V and 3 bases from J, leaving 14 bases between. The CDR3 totals 15 residues. Germline V lookup: CDR1 SNHLY, CDR2 FYNNEI. CDR3 sequence (DNA): TGTGCCAGCAGTCAGAGTGGCAGGGCCAATCAGCCCCAGCATTTT. It encodes CASSQSGRANQPQHF.

The chain uses TRBV11-2 and TRBJ2-1, with D unresolved. The CDR3 consists of 16 residues. Per germline, CDR1 SGHAT and CDR2 FQNNGV. Between the trimmed V and J ends, which lost 3 bases and 0 bases, there was a span of 12 bases. The CDR3 region has the DNA TGTGCCAGCAGCTTTTACGGTGATAGCTCCTACAATGAGCAGTTCTTC. This codes for CASSFYGDSSYNEQFF.

The chain carries TRBV5-1 and TRBJ2-3; TRBD2 might be the D (5 bases). Deletions cut 0 bases from V and 2 bases from J, with 13 bases between. Per the germline V gene, CDR1 is SGHRS and CDR2 is YFSETQ. The CDR3 is 16 amino acids. CDR3 coding DNA: TGCGCCAGCAGCTTGGCCGAGACTATATACACAGATACGCAGTATTTT. It yields the protein CASSLAETIYTDTQYF.

The chain is built from TRBV9 and TRBJ2-3; D might be TRBD1 (6 bases). Germline V gives CDR1 SGDLS, CDR2 YYNGEE. V lost 3 bases and J 4 bases, leaving 24 bases between the germline ends. The CDR3 consists of 18 residues. DNA of the CDR3: TGTGCCAGCAGCGCAGGTTTCCGTGGGACATTCGCGGCAGATACGCAGTATTTT. It encodes CASSAGFRGTFAADTQYF.

V gene TRBV11-2 combines with J gene TRBJ2-5; 7 nucleotides agree with TRBD2. This CDR3 is 15 amino acids long. Germline-derived CDR1 and CDR2 are SGHAT and FQNNGV. V lost 0 bases to trimming and J lost 5 bases; unmatched junction nucleotides: 6. This CDR3 reads CASSLDGGGGETQYF. The CDR3 DNA reads TGTGCCAGCAGCTTAGATGGGGGGGGAGGGGAGACCCAGTACTTC.

The chain uses TRBV4-2 and TRBJ1-1; weak D call: TRBD1 (5 bases). The CDR3 is made up of 15 amino acids. V was shortened by 1 base and J by 1 base, with 10 bases between the two germline ends. CDR1 and CDR2 (germline): LGHNA, YNFKEQ. The CDR3 protein is CASSQGGGQNTEAFF. The CDR3 region has the DNA TGTGCCAGCAGCCAAGGGGGGGGTCAGAACACTGAAGCTTTCTTT.

V and J are TRBV2 and TRBJ2-4; possibly TRBD1 for D (5 bases). The CDR3 length is 16 residues. CDR1 is SNHLY, CDR2 FYNNEI, per germline. V lost 0 bases and J lost 3, with 12 bases in between. CDR3 DNA sequence: TGTGCCAGCAGTGAAGCACCTCAGGGTCTCAAAAACATTCAGTACTTC. As protein: CASSEAPQGLKNIQYF.

This chain uses TRBV7-3 with TRBJ2-3, with a possible D match to TRBD1 (6 bases). This CDR3 contains 14 residues. The V gene lost 3 bases and the J gene lost 2 bases, with 9 bases spanning the gap. Germline V gene sequence: CDR1 SGHTA, CDR2 FQGTGA. CDR3 loop: CASSLGHNTDTQYF. The CDR3, as DNA: TGTGCCAGCAGCTTGGGACATAACACAGATACGCAGTATTTT.

The chain joins TRBV15 to TRBJ2-7, with TRBD2 matching over 10 bases. V lost 5 bases to trimming and J lost 3 bases; unmatched junction nucleotides: 4. Per germline, CDR1 LNHNV and CDR2 YYDKDF (reference sequence). The CDR3 length is 14 residues. The CDR3 DNA sequence: TGTGCCACCAGCGCAGGACTAGCGGACTACGAGCAGTACTTC. Translation gives CATSAGLADYEQYF.

The V call is TRBV28, the J call TRBJ2-7; 7 bases align to TRBD2. With V trimmed by 6 bases and J by 0 bases, 8 bases remained unmatched. The germline V gene has CDR1 MDHEN and CDR2 SYDVKM. The CDR3 spans 15 residues. CDR3 loop: CASSRGPSGSYEQYF. The CDR3 coding sequence is TGTGCCAGCAGCCGAGGGCCTAGCGGCTCCTACGAGCAGTACTTC.

The chain has TRBV7-9 and TRBJ1-4; possible D gene TRBD1, 5 bases. This CDR3 is 14 amino acids long. Germline assignment: CDR1 SEHNR and CDR2 FQNEAQ (reference sequence). The germline V and J ends were trimmed by 4 bases and 7 bases, with 13 bases remaining between them. This chain's CDR3 is CASSSNLQAEKLFF. CDR3 sequence (DNA): TGTGCCAGCAGCTCCAACTTACAGGCTGAAAAACTGTTTTTT.

This clone was found once. J is TRBJ2-1 and V is TRBV28; TRBD1 agrees at 7 bases. The J segment lost 10 bases and the V segment lost 6 bases, leaving 12 bases of the junction unmatched. The germline V gene encodes CDR1 MDHEN and CDR2 SYDVKM. The CDR3 runs to 14 residues. CDR3 loop: CASSEPDRWKEQFF. CDR3 nucleotides: TGTGCCAGCAGCGAACCGGACAGGTGGAAGGAGCAGTTCTTC.

This clone appeared once. This chain uses TRBV23-1 with TRBJ2-3; 9 positions match TRBD1. TRBV23-1 carries the ORF label, with uncertain function. This CDR3 spans 17 amino acids. The J segment lost 4 bases and the V segment lost 8 bases, leaving 16 bases of the junction unmatched. The CDR3 DNA reads as TGCGCCAGCCGAATGGCCGGGACAGGGTGTTCAGCAGATACGCAGTATTTT. Translated, it gives CASRMAGTGCSADTQYF.